This T cell receptor (beta chain) was found in a study of Tregs in tolerant kidney transplant recipients. General study findings and limits: No direct test of biological reproducibility was done here.

V was shortened by 0 bases and J by 5 bases, with 9 bases between the two germline ends. CDR3 length equals 14 residues. Germline V gives CDR1 SGHTA, CDR2 FQGNSA. Points on this clone: Antigen unknown.

Repertoires were generated with immunoSEQ multiplex PCR, while TCRdb's copy carries only in-frame clones and drops some. Of approximately 260,000 clones listed, approximately 83% are singletons. This clonotype was obtained from a human donor in good health. Input material: CD4+ T cells from blood. V is TRBV7-2 and J is TRBJ2-3; D call uncertain. For the CDR3, the DNA is TGTGCCAGCAGCTTAGCGCTGGTGGGAGATACGCAGTATTTT. It specifies CASSLALVGDTQYF.